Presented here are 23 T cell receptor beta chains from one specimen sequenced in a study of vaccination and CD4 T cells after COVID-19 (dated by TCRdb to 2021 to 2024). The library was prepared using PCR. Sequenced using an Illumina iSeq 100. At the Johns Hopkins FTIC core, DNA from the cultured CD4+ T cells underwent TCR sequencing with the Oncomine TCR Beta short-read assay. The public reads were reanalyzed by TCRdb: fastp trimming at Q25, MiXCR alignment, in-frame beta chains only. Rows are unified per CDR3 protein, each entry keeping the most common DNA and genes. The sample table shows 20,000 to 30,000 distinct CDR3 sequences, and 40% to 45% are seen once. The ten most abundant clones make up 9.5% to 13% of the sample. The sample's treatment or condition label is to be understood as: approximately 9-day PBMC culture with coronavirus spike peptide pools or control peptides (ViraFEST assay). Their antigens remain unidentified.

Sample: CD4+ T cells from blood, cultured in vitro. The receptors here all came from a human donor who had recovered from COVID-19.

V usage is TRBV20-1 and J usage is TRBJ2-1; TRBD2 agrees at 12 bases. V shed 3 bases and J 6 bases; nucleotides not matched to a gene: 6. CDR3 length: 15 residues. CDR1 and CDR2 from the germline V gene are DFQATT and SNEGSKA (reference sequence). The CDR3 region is CSARLLAGGGNEQFF. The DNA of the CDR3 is TGCAGTGCTAGGCTGCTAGCGGGGGGGGGCAATGAGCAGTTCTTC.

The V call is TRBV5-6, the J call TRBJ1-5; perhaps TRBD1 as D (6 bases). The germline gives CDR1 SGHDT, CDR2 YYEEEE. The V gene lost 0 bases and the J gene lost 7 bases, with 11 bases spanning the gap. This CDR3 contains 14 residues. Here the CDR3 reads CASSLGRGGQPQHF. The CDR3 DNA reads TGTGCCAGCAGCTTGGGTCGAGGGGGGCAGCCCCAGCATTTT.

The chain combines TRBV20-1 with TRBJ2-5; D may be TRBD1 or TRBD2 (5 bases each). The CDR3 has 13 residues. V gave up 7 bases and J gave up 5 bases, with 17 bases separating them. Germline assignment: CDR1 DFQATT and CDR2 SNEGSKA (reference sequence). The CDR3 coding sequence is TGCAGTGGTTGGGATCAGGGCGGGGAGACCCAGTACTTC. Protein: CSGWDQGGETQYF.

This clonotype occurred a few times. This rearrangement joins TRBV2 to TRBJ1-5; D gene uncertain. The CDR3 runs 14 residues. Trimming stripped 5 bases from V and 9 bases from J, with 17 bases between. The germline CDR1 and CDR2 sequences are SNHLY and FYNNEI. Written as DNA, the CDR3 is TGTGCCAGCAGTTTGTATACGAACATGGGGCCCCAGCATTTT. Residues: CASSLYTNMGPQHF.

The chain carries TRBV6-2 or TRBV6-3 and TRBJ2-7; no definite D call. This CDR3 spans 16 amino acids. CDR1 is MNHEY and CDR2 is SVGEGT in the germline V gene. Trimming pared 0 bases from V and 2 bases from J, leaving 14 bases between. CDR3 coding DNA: TGTGCCAGCAGTTACTCCCCATGGAGACCTACCTACGAGCAGTACTTC. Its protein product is CASSYSPWRPTYEQYF.

CDR3 nucleotide sequence: TGTGCCATCAGTCCGGGGGGGAGCAATCAGCCCCAGCATTTT. It is translated as CAISPGGSNQPQHF. The rearrangement links TRBV10-3 to TRBJ1-5; TRBD1 might be the D (5 bases). The CDR3 covers 14 residues. From germline, CDR1 is ENHRY and CDR2 SYGVKD. V was clipped by 5 bases and J by 1 base, with 9 bases between them.

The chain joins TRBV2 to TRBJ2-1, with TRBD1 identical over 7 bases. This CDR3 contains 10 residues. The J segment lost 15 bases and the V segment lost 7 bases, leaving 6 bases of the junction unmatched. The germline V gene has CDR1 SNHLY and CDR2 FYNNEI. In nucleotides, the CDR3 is TGTGCCAGCATTGGGACAGCGGCGTTCTTC. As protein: CASIGTAAFF.

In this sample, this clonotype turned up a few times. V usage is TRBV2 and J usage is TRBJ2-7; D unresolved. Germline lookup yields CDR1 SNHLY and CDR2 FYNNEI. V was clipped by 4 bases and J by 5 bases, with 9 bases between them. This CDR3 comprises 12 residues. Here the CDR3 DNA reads TGTGCCAGCAGTGGATGGCAGAACGAGCAGTACTTC. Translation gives CASSGWQNEQYF.

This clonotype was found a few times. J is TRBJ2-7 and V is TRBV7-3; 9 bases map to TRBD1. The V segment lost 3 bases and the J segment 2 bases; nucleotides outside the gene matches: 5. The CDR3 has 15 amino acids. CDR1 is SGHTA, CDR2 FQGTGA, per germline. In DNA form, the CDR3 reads TGTGCCAGCAGCTTTGAGACAGGGGGAACCTACGAGCAGTACTTC. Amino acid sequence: CASSFETGGTYEQYF.

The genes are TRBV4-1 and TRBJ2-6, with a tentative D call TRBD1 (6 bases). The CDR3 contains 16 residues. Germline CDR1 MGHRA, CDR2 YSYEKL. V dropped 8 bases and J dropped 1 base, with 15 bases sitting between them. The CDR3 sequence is CASGDTVISGANVLTF. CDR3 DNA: TGCGCCAGCGGGGACACCGTCATTTCTGGGGCCAACGTCCTGACTTTC.

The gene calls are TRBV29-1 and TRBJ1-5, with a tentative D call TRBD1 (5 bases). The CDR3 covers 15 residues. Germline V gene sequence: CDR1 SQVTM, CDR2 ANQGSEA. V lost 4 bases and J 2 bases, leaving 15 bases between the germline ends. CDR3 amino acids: CSVVFQGDRNQPQHF. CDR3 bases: TGCAGCGTTGTATTCCAGGGAGATCGCAATCAGCCCCAGCATTTT.

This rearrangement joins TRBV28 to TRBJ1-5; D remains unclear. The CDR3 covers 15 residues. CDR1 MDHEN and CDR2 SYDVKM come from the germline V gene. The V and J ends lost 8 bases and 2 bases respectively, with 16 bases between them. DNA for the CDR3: TGTGCCAGCCAAACCCCCTATAGGGGCAATCAGCCCCAGCATTTT. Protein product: CASQTPYRGNQPQHF.

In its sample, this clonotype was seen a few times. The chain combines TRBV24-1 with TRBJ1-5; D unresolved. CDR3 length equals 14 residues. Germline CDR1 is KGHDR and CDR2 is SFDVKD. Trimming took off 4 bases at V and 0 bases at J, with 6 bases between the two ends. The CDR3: CATSDDDSNQPQHF. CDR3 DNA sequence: TGTGCCACCAGTGACGACGATAGCAATCAGCCCCAGCATTTT.

The CDR3 loop reads CSASLRGVGEQYF. CDR3 bases: TGCAGTGCTAGTCTCCGAGGGGTAGGGGAGCAGTACTTC. V is TRBV20-1 and J is TRBJ2-7, with D possibly called TRBD1 or TRBD2 (5 bases each). V was trimmed by 3 bases and J by 7 bases, leaving 16 bases between them. Germline CDR1 and CDR2: DFQATT and SNEGSKA (reference sequence). The CDR3 is 13 amino acids.

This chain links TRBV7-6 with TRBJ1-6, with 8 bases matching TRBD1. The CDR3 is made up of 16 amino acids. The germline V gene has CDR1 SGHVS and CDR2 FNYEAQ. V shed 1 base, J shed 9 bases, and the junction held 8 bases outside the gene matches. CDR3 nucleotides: TGTGCCAGCAGCTTAGATCAGGGGGCAGGAATTTCACCCCTCCACTTT. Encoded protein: CASSLDQGAGISPLHF.

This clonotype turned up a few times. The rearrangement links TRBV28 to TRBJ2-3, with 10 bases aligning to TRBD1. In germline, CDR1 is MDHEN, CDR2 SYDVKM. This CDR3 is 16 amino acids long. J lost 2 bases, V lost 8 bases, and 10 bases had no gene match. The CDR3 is CASHPPGQGPTDTQYF. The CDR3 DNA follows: TGTGCCAGCCACCCCCCGGGACAGGGGCCCACAGATACGCAGTATTTT.

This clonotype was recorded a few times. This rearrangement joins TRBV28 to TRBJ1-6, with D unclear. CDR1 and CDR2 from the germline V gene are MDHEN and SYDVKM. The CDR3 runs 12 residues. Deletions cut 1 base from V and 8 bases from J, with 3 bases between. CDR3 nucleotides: TGTGCCAGCAGTTTATTTGATTCACCCCTCCACTTT. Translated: CASSLFDSPLHF.

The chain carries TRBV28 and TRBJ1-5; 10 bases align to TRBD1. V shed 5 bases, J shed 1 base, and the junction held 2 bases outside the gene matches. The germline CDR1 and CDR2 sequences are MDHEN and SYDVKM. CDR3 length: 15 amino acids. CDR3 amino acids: CASSRTGGSNQPQHF. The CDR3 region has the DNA TGTGCCAGCAGTCGGACAGGGGGGAGCAATCAGCCCCAGCATTTT.

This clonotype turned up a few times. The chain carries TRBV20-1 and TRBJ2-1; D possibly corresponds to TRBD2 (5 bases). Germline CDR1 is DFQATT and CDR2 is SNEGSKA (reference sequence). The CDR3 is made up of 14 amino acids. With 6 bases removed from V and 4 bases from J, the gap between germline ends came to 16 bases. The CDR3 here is CSAPKDGGYNEQFF. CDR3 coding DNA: TGCAGTGCCCCAAAGGACGGCGGGTACAATGAGCAGTTCTTC.

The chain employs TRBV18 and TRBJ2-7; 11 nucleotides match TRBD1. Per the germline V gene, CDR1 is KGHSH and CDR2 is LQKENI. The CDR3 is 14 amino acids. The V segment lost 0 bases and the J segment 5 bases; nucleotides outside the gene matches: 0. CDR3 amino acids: CASSPPDRGHEQYF. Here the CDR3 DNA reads TGTGCCAGCTCACCACCGGACAGGGGGCACGAGCAGTACTTC. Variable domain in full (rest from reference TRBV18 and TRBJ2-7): NAGVMQNPRHLVRRRGQEARLRCSPMKGHSHVYWYRQLPEEGLKFMVYLQKENIIDESGMPKERFSAEFPKEGPSILRIQQVVRGDSAAYFCASSPPDRGHEQYFGPGTRLTVT.

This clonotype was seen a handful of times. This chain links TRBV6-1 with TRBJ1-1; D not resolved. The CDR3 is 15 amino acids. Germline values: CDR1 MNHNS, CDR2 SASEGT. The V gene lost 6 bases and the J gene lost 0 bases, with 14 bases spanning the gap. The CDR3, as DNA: TGTGCCAGCAGGGCCCGGTGGGAAGTGAACACTGAAGCTTTCTTT. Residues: CASRARWEVNTEAFF.

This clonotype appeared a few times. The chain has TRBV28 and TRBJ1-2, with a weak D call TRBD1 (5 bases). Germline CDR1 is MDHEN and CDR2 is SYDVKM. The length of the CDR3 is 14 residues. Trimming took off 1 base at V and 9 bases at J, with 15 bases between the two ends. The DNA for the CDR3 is TGTGCCAGCAGTTTATCGGGCAGGGAGACCCGCTACACCTTC. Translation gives CASSLSGRETRYTF.

In DNA form, the CDR3 reads TGTGCCAGCAGTTTAAAGTGGACTAGCGGGGCCGGGGAGCTGTTTTTT. Translated, it gives CASSLKWTSGAGELFF. The rearrangement joins TRBV12-3 or TRBV12-4 to TRBJ2-2; 12 bases fit TRBD2. CDR3 size: 16 residues. The V and J ends lost 2 bases and 6 bases, in that order; junction bases with no gene match: 4.